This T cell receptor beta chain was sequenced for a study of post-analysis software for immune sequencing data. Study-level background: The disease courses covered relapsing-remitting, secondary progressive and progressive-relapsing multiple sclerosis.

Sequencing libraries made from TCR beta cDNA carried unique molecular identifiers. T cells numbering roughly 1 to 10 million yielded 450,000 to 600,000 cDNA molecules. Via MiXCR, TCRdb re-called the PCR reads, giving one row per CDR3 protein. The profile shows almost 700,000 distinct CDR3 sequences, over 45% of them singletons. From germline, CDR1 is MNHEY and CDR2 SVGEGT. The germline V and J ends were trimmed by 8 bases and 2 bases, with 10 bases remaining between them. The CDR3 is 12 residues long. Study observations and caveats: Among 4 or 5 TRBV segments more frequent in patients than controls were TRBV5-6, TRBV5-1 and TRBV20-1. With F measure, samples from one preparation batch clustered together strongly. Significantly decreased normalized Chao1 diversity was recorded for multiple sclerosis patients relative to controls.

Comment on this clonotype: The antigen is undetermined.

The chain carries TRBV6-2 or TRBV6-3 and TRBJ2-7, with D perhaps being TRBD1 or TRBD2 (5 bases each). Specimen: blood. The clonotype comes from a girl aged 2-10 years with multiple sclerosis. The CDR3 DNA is TGTGCCAGCCCTCGGGACGCCTACGAGCAGTACTTC. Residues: CASPRDAYEQYF.